These 28 T cell receptor beta chains were all obtained from the same sample, sequenced in a study of blood T cell repertoires in COVID-19. Method: immunoSEQ multiplex PCR; TCRdb's copy keeps in-frame clones and lacks some. The sample lists about 260,000 clones, about 82% seen once, with 2% to 2.5% in the top ten. Sequenced: PBMCs or T cells enriched from blood (not recorded which). The receptors were sampled from a woman aged 50 to 65 who had recovered from COVID-19.

The V gene is TRBV7-2, the J gene TRBJ1-4, with 7 bases identical to TRBD1. V gave up 2 bases and J gave up 0 bases; unmatched junction bases: 6. CDR3 size: 17 residues. CDR1 is SGHTA, CDR2 FQGNSA, per germline. The DNA of the CDR3 is TGTGCCAGCAGCTTAAACGGCAGGGGGGCAACTAATGAAAAACTGTTTTTT. Protein: CASSLNGRGATNEKLFF.

This rearrangement joins TRBV7-2 to TRBJ2-3; D unclear. V was clipped by 5 bases and J by 3 bases, with 6 bases between them. The germline V gene encodes CDR1 SGHTA and CDR2 FQGNSA. This CDR3 is 12 amino acids long. CDR3 loop: CASSRTTDTQYF. Written as DNA, the CDR3 is TGTGCCAGCAGCCGTACAACAGATACGCAGTATTTT.

V is TRBV30 and J is TRBJ2-1; maybe TRBD2 (6 bases). The length of the CDR3 is 10 residues. Trimming removed 8 bases from V and 10 bases from J, with 12 bases in between. Per germline, CDR1 GTSNPN and CDR2 SVGIG (reference sequence). CDR3 sequence (DNA): TGTGCCGGAGGGGAAAGCGAGCAGTTCTTC. This sequence encodes CAGGESEQFF.

The chain employs TRBV7-5 and TRBJ1-2; the table calls TRBD1, which could not be checked here. TRBV7-5 is recorded as a pseudogene. CDR3 length: 17 residues. DNA of the CDR3: TGTGCCAGAAGCTCTGGGGTCGGACAGTCCCTTTGTGATGGCTACACCTTC. This sequence encodes CARSSGVGQSLCDGYTF.

This chain joins TRBV14 and TRBJ2-7; 8 bases are shared with TRBD2. CDR1 is SGHDN, CDR2 FVKESK, per germline. This CDR3 is built from 16 residues. The V segment lost 0 bases and the J segment 2 bases; nucleotides outside the gene matches: 6. Here the CDR3 DNA reads TGTGCCAGCAGCCAAGATCCCGGGAGGGGGACCTACGAGCAGTACTTC. Translated, it gives CASSQDPGRGTYEQYF.

The rearrangement links TRBV10-1 to TRBJ2-3, with 14 bases lining up with TRBD2. This CDR3 is built from 17 residues. CDR1 WNHNN and CDR2 SYGVQD come from the germline V gene (reference sequence). The V gene end was trimmed by 0 bases and the J gene end by 6 bases; junction bases not matched to a gene: 5. The CDR3 spells CASSESGLAGELDTQYF. The CDR3 bases are TGCGCCAGCAGTGAGTCGGGACTAGCGGGGGAGTTGGATACGCAGTATTTT.

The genes are TRBV30 and TRBJ2-7; weak D call: TRBD2 (7 bases). CDR3 length: 12 amino acids. With 4 bases removed from V and 6 bases from J, the gap between germline ends came to 13 bases. Germline-derived CDR1 and CDR2 are GTSNPN and SVGIG (reference sequence). The DNA for the CDR3 is TGTGCCTGGAACGGGGGGCCCACCGAGCAGTACTTC. This gives the protein CAWNGGPTEQYF.

This chain's CDR3 is CASSSGTGIGNNEQFF. DNA for the CDR3: TGTGCCAGCAGCTCCGGGACAGGGATTGGGAACAATGAGCAGTTCTTC. The V call is TRBV5-4, the J call TRBJ2-1, with 9 bases that match TRBD1. From germline, CDR1 is SGHNT and CDR2 YYREEE (reference sequence). Germline trimming cut 3 bases from V and 5 bases from J; bases unmatched to any gene: 9. The CDR3 is made up of 16 amino acids.

V is TRBV28 and J is TRBJ1-1; no definite D call. This CDR3 region has 15 residues. In germline, CDR1 is MDHEN, CDR2 SYDVKM. Trimming left V 4 bases short and J 0 bases short, with 12 bases between. Here the CDR3 reads CASSSGPGMNTEAFF. The DNA of the CDR3 is TGTGCCAGCAGTTCGGGCCCGGGGATGAACACTGAAGCTTTCTTT.

V usage is TRBV30 and J usage is TRBJ1-2, with D hard to call. Per germline, CDR1 GTSNPN and CDR2 SVGIG (reference sequence). Trimming removed 2 bases at V and 1 base at J, with 5 bases between. The CDR3 is made up of 12 amino acids. CDR3 amino acids: CAWSSLNYGYTF. Here the CDR3 DNA reads TGTGCCTGGAGTTCCCTTAACTATGGCTACACCTTC. The variable domain in full, completed from reference TRBV30 and TRBJ1-2, reads SQTIHQWPATLVQPVGSPLSLECTVEGTSNPNLYWYRQAAGRGLQLLFYSVGIGQISSEVPQNLSASRPQDRQFILSSKKLLLSDSGFYLCAWSSLNYGYTFGSGTRLTVV.

The chain uses TRBV6-1 and TRBJ1-2; no firm D call. The CDR3 contains 12 residues. Trimming removed 3 bases at V and 4 bases at J, with 6 bases between. Germline assignment: CDR1 MNHNS and CDR2 SASEGT. The CDR3 loop reads CASSDAGYGYTF. The CDR3 DNA sequence: TGTGCCAGCAGTGATGCAGGCTATGGCTACACCTTC.

This chain uses TRBV7-2 with TRBJ2-5, with 10 bases that match TRBD2. The CDR3 runs 14 residues. In germline, CDR1 is SGHTA, CDR2 FQGNSA. Unmatched junction bases numbered 5, after V lost 5 bases and J lost 5 bases. The chain's CDR3 is CASSPLLAGETQYF. The DNA for the CDR3 is TGTGCCAGCAGCCCGTTACTAGCGGGGGAGACCCAGTACTTC.

In nucleotides, the CDR3 is TGTGCCAGCAGTTTCGGGGGGACTGAAGCTTTCTTT. It yields the protein CASSFGGTEAFF. The V call is TRBV12-3 or TRBV12-4, the J call TRBJ1-1, with TRBD1 as a possible D gene (5 bases). CDR3 length: 12 residues. The V end was cut by 3 bases, the J end by 5 bases, with 7 bases between.

The genes are TRBV7-9 and TRBJ1-2, with 8 bases aligning to TRBD1. Germline lookup yields CDR1 SEHNR and CDR2 FQNEAQ (reference sequence). The length of the CDR3 is 15 residues. The junction had 6 bases not matched to a gene; V was cut back by 1 base and J by 5 bases. CDR3 region: CASSLVAGGEYGYTF. Here the CDR3 DNA reads TGTGCCAGCAGCTTAGTGGCAGGGGGCGAGTATGGCTACACCTTC.

The chain combines TRBV4-3 with TRBJ2-5; 8 nucleotides match TRBD2. The ends lost 4 bases at V and 0 bases at J; junction bases unmatched: 13. There are 18 residues in the CDR3. CDR1 and CDR2 from the germline V gene are LGHNA and YSLEER. The CDR3 loop reads CASSPRLAGNNYQETQYF. CDR3 coding DNA: TGCGCCAGCAGCCCCCGATTAGCGGGAAATAACTACCAAGAGACCCAGTACTTC.

This clone was seen a single time. This chain uses TRBV9 with TRBJ2-2, with D tentatively TRBD2 (6 bases). Per the germline V gene, CDR1 is SGDLS and CDR2 is YYNGEE. V lost 4 bases, J lost 7 bases, and 11 bases lay in between. CDR3 length equals 13 residues. Written as DNA, the CDR3 is TGTGCCAGCAGCCCACGACTAGGCGGGGAGCTGTTTTTT. This gives the protein CASSPRLGGELFF.

The chain recombines TRBV19 with TRBJ2-7; TRBD1 agrees at 10 bases. CDR1 and CDR2 from the germline V gene are LNHDA and SQIVND (reference sequence). Unmatched junction bases numbered 17, after V lost 5 bases and J lost 4 bases. The CDR3 runs 18 residues. This CDR3 reads CASSEDRGYPVPPYEQYF. CDR3 coding DNA: TGTGCCAGTAGTGAGGACAGGGGGTACCCAGTGCCTCCGTACGAGCAGTACTTC.

V and J are TRBV5-1 and TRBJ2-6, with D unresolved. The CDR3 has 15 amino acids. Trimming pared 5 bases from V and 4 bases from J, leaving 13 bases between. Germline-derived CDR1 and CDR2 are SGHRS and YFSETQ. In nucleotides, the CDR3 is TGCGCCAGCAGGCCTGATAGAGCGGGGGCCAACGTCCTGACTTTC. It specifies CASRPDRAGANVLTF.

V is TRBV2 and J is TRBJ2-2, with TRBD1 matching 7 bases. Trimming removed 6 bases from V and 1 base from J; junction bases left unmatched: 5. CDR1 is SNHLY and CDR2 is FYNNEI in the germline V gene. The length of the CDR3 is 15 residues. CDR3 nucleotide sequence: TGTGCCAGCAGCTCCCGGACAGGGAACACCGGGGAGCTGTTTTTT. Protein sequence: CASSSRTGNTGELFF.

The chain carries TRBV5-4 and TRBJ2-7; TRBD1 matches 7 bases. Germline V gene data show CDR1 as SGHNT and CDR2 as YYREEE (reference sequence). The J segment lost 5 bases and the V segment lost 3 bases, leaving 11 bases of the junction unmatched. The CDR3 is 15 residues long. The CDR3 here is CASSWPPGGKDEQYF. The CDR3 region has the DNA TGTGCCAGCAGCTGGCCCCCAGGGGGAAAGGACGAGCAGTACTTC.

V is TRBV5-1 and J is TRBJ1-3, with 7 bases identical to TRBD1. The germline CDR1 and CDR2 sequences are SGHRS and YFSETQ. V was pared by 4 bases and J by 6 bases, with 10 bases of the junction left unmatched. This CDR3 is 15 amino acids long. The CDR3 region has the DNA TGCGCCAGCAGCCTTAACAGGGGAACCCCAAACACCATATATTTT. It yields the protein CASSLNRGTPNTIYF.

The chain joins TRBV19 to TRBJ1-5, with D perhaps TRBD1 (5 bases). This CDR3 comprises 15 residues. V was clipped by 1 base and J by 7 bases, with 14 bases between them. CDR1 and CDR2 from the germline V gene are LNHDA and SQIVND (reference sequence). As DNA, the CDR3 is TGTGCCAGTAGTATAGGGACGGAAAGGGGACAGCCCCAGCATTTT. Translation gives CASSIGTERGQPQHF.

J is TRBJ1-4 and V is TRBV11-2, with D tentatively TRBD1 (5 bases). The germline V and J ends were trimmed by 6 bases and 4 bases, with 9 bases remaining between them. Germline CDR1 and CDR2: SGHAT and FQNNGV. The CDR3 runs to 13 residues. The DNA of the CDR3 is TGTGCCAGCAGACGGACATTTAATGAAAAACTGTTTTTT. It specifies CASRRTFNEKLFF.

This sequence joins TRBV7-9 and TRBJ1-2; the D is unclear. The CDR3 covers 14 residues. Germline CDR1 is SEHNR and CDR2 is FQNEAQ (reference sequence). V dropped 2 bases and J dropped 4 bases, with 11 bases sitting between them. In DNA, the CDR3 is TGTGCCAGCAGCTTAAATAACAATTTCTATGGCTACACCTTC. It is translated as CASSLNNNFYGYTF.

A single count supports this clone. The V and J genes are TRBV2 and TRBJ1-1; perhaps TRBD1 as D (5 bases). V gave up 1 base and J gave up 6 bases, with 15 bases separating them. Germline V lookup: CDR1 SNHLY, CDR2 FYNNEI. The CDR3 is made up of 15 amino acids. This CDR3 is CASSEGVGALPEAFF. CDR3 nucleotide sequence: TGTGCCAGCAGTGAAGGGGTAGGGGCACTCCCTGAAGCTTTCTTT.

This clone came up once. The chain employs TRBV27 and TRBJ1-2; 8 bases match TRBD1. Germline V gene data show CDR1 as MNHEY and CDR2 as SMNVEV (reference sequence). V dropped 3 bases and J dropped 7; count of bases not matched to a gene: 7. The CDR3 loop spans 14 amino acids. The DNA for the CDR3 is TGTGCCAGCAGTTTCCGACAGGGGCGGGGTGGCTACACCTTC. This encodes CASSFRQGRGGYTF.

The chain has TRBV7-2 and TRBJ2-7; D is uncertain. Germline V CDR1 and CDR2: SGHTA, FQGNSA. The CDR3 length is 15 residues. Trimming shortened V by 0 bases and J by 2 bases, and 11 bases separated the two germline ends. CDR3 sequence: CASSLAPIETYEQYF. The CDR3 DNA is TGTGCCAGCAGCTTAGCCCCTATCGAAACCTACGAGCAGTACTTC.

This clone occurred a few times. The J gene is TRBJ1-1, the V gene TRBV28; 8 nucleotides agree with TRBD1. The CDR3 runs 14 residues. CDR1 is MDHEN and CDR2 is SYDVKM in the germline V gene. Trimming cost V 6 bases and J 12 bases; bases outside gene matches: 15. CDR3 region: CASSLRTGTIEPFF. The DNA of the CDR3 is TGTGCCAGCAGCCTGAGGACAGGGACGATAGAGCCTTTCTTT.